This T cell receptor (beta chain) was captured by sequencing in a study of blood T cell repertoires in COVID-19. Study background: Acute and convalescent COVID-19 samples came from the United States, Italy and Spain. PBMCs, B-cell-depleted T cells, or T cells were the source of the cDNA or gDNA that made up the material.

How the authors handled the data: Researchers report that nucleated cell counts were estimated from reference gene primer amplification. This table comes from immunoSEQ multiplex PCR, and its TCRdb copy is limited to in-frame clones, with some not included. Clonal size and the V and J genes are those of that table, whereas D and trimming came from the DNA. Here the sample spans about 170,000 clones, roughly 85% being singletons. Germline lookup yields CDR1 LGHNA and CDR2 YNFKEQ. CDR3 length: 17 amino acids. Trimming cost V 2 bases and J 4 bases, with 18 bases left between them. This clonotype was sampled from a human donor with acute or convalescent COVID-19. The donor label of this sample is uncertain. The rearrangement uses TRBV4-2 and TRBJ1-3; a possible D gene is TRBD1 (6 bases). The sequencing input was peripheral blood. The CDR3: CASSQSNRVETGNTIYF. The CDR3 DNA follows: TGTGCCAGCAGCCAATCAAACAGGGTAGAAACCGGAAACACCATATATTTT.